This TCR beta chain emerged from a study of shared clonotypes between healthy human individuals (dated by TCRdb to the early 2020s). Describing the broader study: Three men and a couple of women, aged 18 to 49 years, made up the cohort. For each donor, CD4 naive and CD4 memory were each given three plates, CD8 naive was given two plates, and CD8 memory was given one plate. Blood TCR repertoires of about five healthy adults were deeply sequenced to estimate repertoire size and the extent of clonotype sharing between individuals. Libraries were prepared and TCR repertoires were sequenced by different laboratories using diverse techniques, in order to increase sequencing depth and limit assay-specific biases. Between about 0.94 and 10 billion PBMCs per donor were obtained by leukapheresis.

The donors were healthy, HIV-negative adults with no recently reported acute infections or vaccinations. All donors were Caucasian adults living in Nashville, Tennessee, USA. CD4+ T cells were enriched by magnetic negative selection; naive cells were then positively selected on CD45RA, and the negative fraction formed the memory subset. Blood was collected by leukapheresis, and PBMCs were isolated by Ficoll-Histopaque density gradient centrifugation and then cryopreserved in liquid nitrogen vapor phase. Analytical flow cytometry was used to check the purity and quantity of every magnetically sorted T cell population. From each sorted fraction, genomic DNA was isolated and quantified by UV absorbance on a Nanodrop 2000c. With respect to this clone: Its antigen is currently not known. Base-call qualities are not available, and no considerably larger clone is one nucleotide away.

TCR CDR3 regions were amplified from genomic DNA by multiplex PCR using the deep immunoSEQ assay. Extracted genomic DNA from each cell subset was distributed evenly across all wells of several immunoSEQ 96-well plates, and each plate was treated as a replicate. For sorted subsets, roughly 190 ng of genomic DNA, equivalent to 25,000 to 35,000 T cell genomes, went into each replicate PCR. Purified libraries were measured with a Qubit 3.0 fluorometer, size-checked on a Bioanalyzer 2100, and measured again with the KAPA Library Quantification kit. A separate single-read 150-cycle Illumina NextSeq 550 flow cell was used to sequence each immunoSEQ 96-well plate. Under the source paper's analysis protocol: The immunoSEQ output contained only junctional sequences without quality scores, so filtering could not match that applied to full-length reads. Sequences were annotated with PyIR, a Python wrapper for IgBLAST v1.9, using IMGT germline references to assign V/J genes and CDR3. Reads with weak V/J assignments (E-value above 1e-6), missing CDR3, stop codons, out-of-frame junctions, or ambiguous translated residues were removed. V3J clonotypes were defined as sequences sharing an identical inferred V gene, J gene, and CDR3 amino acid sequence. Percentage overlap between repertoires was calculated by dividing the number of shared unique clonotypes by the size of the smaller repertoire. Repertoire richness was assessed with RTK rarefaction, the Chao1 estimator, and Recon v2.1 estimates of unobserved clonotypes. Generation probabilities were computed with OLGA for all TCRbeta clonotypes obtained by the gDNA method from several donors. Drawn from immuneACCESS, this table holds only the in-frame rearrangements with V and J called that TCRdb kept. Clones are partly lost; checked studies trace under half to an unresolved V gene and leave the rest unexplained. The D gene and trimming were derived from the DNA, and the V and J assignments and clone size from that table. This sample lists some 1.5 million clones; 96% were detected once. The ten largest clones add up to roughly 1.2% of the sample.

Study-level results and caveats: Incomplete sequencing was indicated by rarefaction of sorted-subset datasets, despite the large sequencing depth. Sharing across several donors was observed for about 5% of naive CD4, over 3% of naive CD8, roughly 2.3% of memory CD4, and around 0.44% of memory CD8 clonotypes. Based on pairwise subsampling, the degree of clonotype sharing among donors was expected to be affected by sequencing depth. Compared with non-shared clonotypes, clonotypes shared by all four sorted-subset donors had higher generation probabilities. Because the study included only a small number of donors, the genetic and exposure-history diversity represented was limited. Naive subsets generally had larger estimated clonotype richness than memory subsets. Only blood was sampled, and tissue TCR repertoires likely differ from those in blood.

The sequence was obtained from a man between 25 and 39 years old in good health. The specimen sequenced was naive CD4+ T cells sorted from blood. Interpreted using the paper, the cell subset or site label stands for: CD45RA+ positively selected.

The CDR3 reads as follows: CASSEGGRGTEAFF. The nucleotide sequence reads as follows: TGTGCCAGCAGTGAAGGTGGGCGAGGCACTGAAGCTTTCTTT. The V and J segments used are TRBV2 and TRBJ1-1; the D gene lacks a confident call. Deletion took 1 base off V and 4 bases off J, with a span of 10 bases between the germline ends. The CDR3, cysteine through phenylalanine, is 14 amino acids long. The retained sequence is limited to the CDR3, 42 bases, with the frame set at the first base. The germline V gene yields SNHLY for CDR1 and FYNNEI for CDR2.